The 8 T cell receptor beta chains given below trace back to one sample, sequenced in a study of blood T cell repertoires in COVID-19. Assay: immunoSEQ multiplex PCR; the TCRdb copy retains only in-frame clones and omits some. The sample carries roughly 68,000 clones, over 75% recorded once. Specimen: peripheral blood. Receptor source: a man aged 50-59 years with active COVID-19.

This chain links TRBV11-2 with TRBJ2-7; a possible D gene is TRBD2 (6 bases). V was shortened by 5 bases and J by 3 bases, with 14 bases between the two germline ends. Germline V lookup: CDR1 SGHAT, CDR2 FQNNGV. This CDR3 region has 14 residues. The CDR3 is CASSPTGLSYEQYF. The DNA of the CDR3 is TGTGCCAGCAGCCCCACGGGACTCAGCTACGAGCAGTACTTC. Looking up the rest from reference TRBV11-2 and TRBJ2-7 gives the full variable domain: EAGVAQSPRYKIIEKRQSVAFWCNPISGHATLYWYQQILGQGPKLLIQFQNNGVVDDSQLPKDRFSAERLKGVDSTLKIQPAKLEDSAVYLCASSPTGLSYEQYFGPGTRLTVT.

This chain connects TRBV6-1 to TRBJ2-7; D might be TRBD2 (5 bases). Germline V gene sequence: CDR1 MNHNS, CDR2 SASEGT. This CDR3 has 16 amino acids. The V end lost 1 base, the J end lost 6 bases, and 19 bases lay between the germline ends. The CDR3 region has the DNA TGTGCCAGCAGTGAAGTCGGACTTTCTAGAAATGTCGAGCAGTACTTC. This codes for CASSEVGLSRNVEQYF.

This clone appeared a single time. V is TRBV18 and J is TRBJ2-7, with 8 bases lining up with TRBD1. Germline lookup yields CDR1 KGHSH and CDR2 LQKENI. This CDR3 is 16 amino acids long. V dropped 4 bases and J dropped 2; count of bases not matched to a gene: 10. The DNA of the CDR3 is TGTGCCAGCTCACAAAACGAAGCGGACAGGGCCTACGAGCAGTACTTC. It is translated as CASSQNEADRAYEQYF.

This clone was observed a handful of times. J is TRBJ1-6 and V is TRBV30; D possibly corresponds to TRBD1 (5 bases). The CDR3 sequence is 13 residues long. V was clipped by 2 bases and J by 9 bases, with 11 bases between them. Germline V lookup: CDR1 GTSNPN, CDR2 SVGIG (reference sequence). CDR3: CAWSRQGRSPLHF. CDR3 coding DNA: TGTGCCTGGAGTCGTCAGGGTCGTTCACCCCTCCACTTT.

This sequence joins TRBV2 and TRBJ2-3, with D perhaps matching TRBD2 (5 bases). The germline CDR1 and CDR2 sequences are SNHLY and FYNNEI. Trimming removed 1 base from V and 3 bases from J, with 14 bases in between. The CDR3 is 16 residues long. The chain's CDR3 is CASSEERGWSTDTQYF. CDR3 bases: TGTGCCAGCAGTGAAGAACGGGGTTGGAGTACAGATACGCAGTATTTT.

The chain recombines TRBV3-1 (or the pseudogene TRBV3-2) with TRBJ2-7; TRBD2 might be the D (7 bases). V was pared by 1 base and J by 2 bases, with 18 bases between. Per germline, CDR1 LGHDT and CDR2 YNNKEL (reference sequence). This CDR3 has 17 residues. The CDR3 reads CASSQAGEGGRAYEQYF. In DNA, the CDR3 is TGTGCCAGCAGCCAAGCGGGCGAGGGGGGGCGGGCCTACGAGCAGTACTTC.

DNA for the CDR3: TGTGCCAGCAGCTTGGTAAGGGGGTCGAACACTGAAGCTTTCTTT. This codes for CASSLVRGSNTEAFF. The rearrangement links TRBV5-5 to TRBJ1-1; the D gene is possibly TRBD1 (6 bases). The CDR3 has 15 amino acids. Trimming took 0 bases from V and 1 from J, leaving 10 bases between them. Germline CDR1 and CDR2: SGHKS and YYEKEE (reference sequence).

The chain employs TRBV3-1 (or the pseudogene TRBV3-2) and TRBJ2-7; TRBD2 is a possible D gene (6 bases). Germline CDR1 reads LGHDT; CDR2 reads YNNKEL (reference sequence). Deletions cut 1 base from V and 0 bases from J, with 13 bases between. The CDR3 totals 16 residues. The DNA of the CDR3 is TGTGCCAGCAGCCAAGTATACGGGAGAAGCTCCTACGAGCAGTACTTC. This sequence encodes CASSQVYGRSSYEQYF.